This TCR beta chain stems from a study of early T cells in non-severe SARS-CoV-2 infection. The overall study: Sequencing input comprised bulk RNA from unsorted whole blood; chain pairing was not available.

Individual cDNA molecules carried attached unique molecular identifiers. Each CDR3 protein is one row after TCRdb ran MiXCR on the 5' RACE reads. The sample contains some 64,000 distinct CDR3 sequences, around 14% of which appear only once. As concerns this clonotype: Its antigen is unknown.

Study-level findings and limits: Matching results from VDJdb favored anti-spike CD8 responses, leaving private and CD4 specificities undetected.

The source is an adult who was a healthcare worker with PCR-confirmed SARS-CoV-2 infection or an uninfected control (not recorded which). The sequenced sample consisted of whole blood.

The CDR3 spells CATSDPKGVTDTQYF. CDR3 DNA: TGTGCCACCAGTGATCCGAAGGGCGTCACAGATACGCAGTATTTT. The J gene is TRBJ2-3, the V gene TRBV24-1, with D hard to call. The V end was cut by 3 bases, the J end by 2 bases, with 11 bases between. There are 15 residues in the CDR3. The germline gives CDR1 KGHDR, CDR2 SFDVKD.